These 7 T cell receptor beta chains came from one sample sequenced in a study of T cells in Graves' hyperthyroidism and ophthalmopathy. The investigators amplified TCR beta CDR3 regions from RNA transcripts. The study used the HTBI primer set for a first-round RT-PCR of the TCR CDR3. Via MiXCR, TCRdb re-called the multiplex PCR reads, giving one row per CDR3 protein. The top ten hold 9.5% to 11% of the sample, which has 300,000 to 400,000 distinct CDR3 sequences, roughly 14% seen once. The specimen was blood. The source of these receptors is a woman aged 55-69 years with Graves' hyperthyroidism.

This chain links TRBV10-3 with TRBJ2-7; a possible D gene is TRBD1 (6 bases). This CDR3 spans 15 amino acids. CDR1 is ENHRY and CDR2 is SYGVKD in the germline V gene. The ends were cut back, 11 bases at V and 0 bases at J, with 20 bases in the middle. The CDR3 protein is CAATPGQKSSYEQYF. CDR3 in DNA: TGTGCCGCTACTCCGGGACAAAAGAGCTCCTACGAGCAGTACTTC.

This clonotype was detected many times. The chain links TRBV7-2 to TRBJ2-5; 15 bases are a match to TRBD2. CDR3 size: 16 residues. Germline trimming cut 4 bases from V and 14 bases from J; bases unmatched to any gene: 14. The germline V gene has CDR1 SGHTA and CDR2 FQGNSA. CDR3 region: CASSSRAGTSGRPPYF. Here the CDR3 DNA reads TGTGCCAGCAGCTCCAGAGCCGGGACTAGCGGGAGGCCCCCCTACTTC.

This clonotype was counted many times. V and J are TRBV20-1 and TRBJ2-1; 8 nucleotides agree with TRBD1. V lost 6 bases and J lost 7; bases outside the gene matches: 8. This CDR3 is built from 13 residues. CDR1 is DFQATT, CDR2 SNEGSKA, per germline (reference sequence). This CDR3 is CSASGQVANEQFF. The CDR3 region has the DNA TGCAGTGCATCGGGACAGGTCGCGAATGAGCAGTTCTTC.

Ten or more counts support this clonotype. The chain joins TRBV6-1 to TRBJ1-1, with 9 bases matching TRBD1. The CDR3 consists of 12 residues. CDR1 and CDR2 (germline): MNHNS, SASEGT. The ends lost 7 bases at V and 6 bases at J; junction bases unmatched: 3. CDR3 sequence: CASTDRGAEAFF. For the CDR3, the DNA is TGTGCCAGCACCGACAGGGGGGCTGAAGCTTTCTTT.

This clonotype was found a few times. The V and J genes are TRBV6-5 and TRBJ2-5; TRBD1 matches at 8 bases. V gave up 5 bases and J gave up 3 bases; unmatched junction bases: 8. CDR3 length: 15 residues. Germline-derived CDR1 and CDR2 are MNHEY and SVGAGI. CDR3 sequence reads: CASSPPGTGKETQYF. CDR3 coding DNA: TGTGCCAGCAGTCCCCCCGGGACAGGAAAAGAGACCCAGTACTTC.

The J gene is TRBJ1-1, the V gene TRBV4-2; unclear D gene. Germline V lookup: CDR1 LGHNA, CDR2 YNFKEQ. V gave up 6 bases and J gave up 2 bases, with 13 bases separating them. This CDR3 is 14 amino acids long. The CDR3 loop is CASSYQRANTEAFF. DNA for the CDR3: TGTGCCAGCAGTTACCAACGGGCCAACACTGAAGCTTTCTTT.

This clonotype has ten or more counts. The V gene is TRBV20-1, the J gene TRBJ2-7, with D maybe TRBD2 (6 bases). CDR3 length equals 15 residues. Trimming removed 0 bases at V and 2 bases at J, with 14 bases between. In germline, CDR1 is DFQATT, CDR2 SNEGSKA (reference sequence). The CDR3 here is CSARDQSGGTYEQYF. The DNA for the CDR3 is TGCAGTGCTAGAGATCAGAGTGGGGGGACCTACGAGCAGTACTTC.